One and the same sample provided the 5 T cell receptor beta chains below, sequenced in a study of cytomegalovirus exposure and HLA in healthy donors. PCR primers comprised 60 Vbeta and 13 Jbeta primers. Data came from immunoSEQ multiplex PCR; TCRdb stores just in-frame clones and leaves some out. The sample records 50,000 to 70,000 clones, 60% to 80% being singletons. The source material was PBMCs. The receptor set was obtained from a female donor in good health and CMV-seronegative.

This clone was seen a single time. V and J are TRBV19 and TRBJ2-5; tentative D call: TRBD2 (6 bases). The last part of the DNA fits TRBJ2-7 better; the J call may be wrong. CDR1 and CDR2 (germline): LNHDA, SQIVND (reference sequence). CDR3 length: 11 residues. The DNA of the CDR3 is TGTGCCGCGGGACCGAACTACGAGCAGTACTTC. The encoded protein is CAAGPNYEQYF.

The chain uses TRBV21-1 and TRBJ1-6; TRBD1 is the table's D call and was not checked against the DNA. TRBV21-1 is deemed a pseudogene. The CDR3 is made up of 16 amino acids. The CDR3 sequence is CASSTPGTDPNSPLHF. The CDR3 DNA sequence: TGTGCCAGCAGCACCCCGGGGACAGACCCTAATTCACCCCTCCACTTT.

The V and J genes are TRBV13 and TRBJ1-5; the D gene is possibly TRBD1 (6 bases). This CDR3 is built from 15 residues. Between the trimmed V and J ends, which lost 2 bases and 1 base, there was a span of 9 bases. In germline, CDR1 is PRHDT, CDR2 FYEKMQ (reference sequence). The CDR3 loop is CASSLSGESNQPQHF. The CDR3 nucleotides read TGTGCCAGCAGCTTATCAGGGGAGAGCAATCAGCCCCAGCATTTT. The complete variable domain, with remaining parts taken from reference TRBV13 and TRBJ1-5, reads AAGVIQSPRHLIKEKRETATLKCYPIPRHDTVYWYQQGPGQDPQFLISFYEKMQSDKGSIPDRFSAQQFSDYHSELNMSSLELGDSALYFCASSLSGESNQPQHFGDGTRLSIL.

V and J are TRBV15 and TRBJ2-2, with TRBD1 matching over 7 bases. Germline CDR1 LNHNV, CDR2 YYDKDF (reference sequence). J was trimmed by 4 bases and V by 1 base; bases with no gene match: 9. This CDR3 contains 17 residues. CDR3 in DNA: TGTGCCACCAGCAGAGTTCCCCCAGGGGGTAGCACCGGGGAGCTGTTTTTT. Encoded protein: CATSRVPPGGSTGELFF.

On this clone itself: This same CDR3 is encoded by further DNA sequences in the sample. This chain links TRBV11-2 with TRBJ2-1, with 9 bases identical to TRBD2. The CDR3 is made up of 15 amino acids. Germline V gene data show CDR1 as SGHAT and CDR2 as FQNNGV. V lost 3 bases to trimming and J lost 4 bases; unmatched junction nucleotides: 4. The CDR3: CASSLGGLAYNEQFF. DNA for the CDR3: TGTGCCAGCAGCTTGGGGGGACTAGCTTACAATGAGCAGTTCTTC.